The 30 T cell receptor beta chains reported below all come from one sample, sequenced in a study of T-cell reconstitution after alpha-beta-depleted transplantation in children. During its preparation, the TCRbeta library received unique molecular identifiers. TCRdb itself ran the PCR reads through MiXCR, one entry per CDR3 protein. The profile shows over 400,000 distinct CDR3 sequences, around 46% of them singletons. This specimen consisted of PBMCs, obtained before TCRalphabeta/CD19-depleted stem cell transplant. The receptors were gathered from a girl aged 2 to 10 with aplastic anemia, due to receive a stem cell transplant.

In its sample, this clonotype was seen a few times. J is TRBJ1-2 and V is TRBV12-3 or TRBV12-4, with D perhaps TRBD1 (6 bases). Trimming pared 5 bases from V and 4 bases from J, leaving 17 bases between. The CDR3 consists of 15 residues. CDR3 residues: CASSPLRTATYGYTF. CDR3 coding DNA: TGTGCCAGCAGTCCACTTCGGACAGCTACCTATGGCTACACCTTC.

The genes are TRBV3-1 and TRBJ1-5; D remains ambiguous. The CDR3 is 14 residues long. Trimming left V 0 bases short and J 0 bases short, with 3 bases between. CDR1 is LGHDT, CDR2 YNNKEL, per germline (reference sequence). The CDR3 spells CASSQDGSNQPQHF. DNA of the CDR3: TGTGCCAGCAGCCAAGACGGTAGCAATCAGCCCCAGCATTTT.

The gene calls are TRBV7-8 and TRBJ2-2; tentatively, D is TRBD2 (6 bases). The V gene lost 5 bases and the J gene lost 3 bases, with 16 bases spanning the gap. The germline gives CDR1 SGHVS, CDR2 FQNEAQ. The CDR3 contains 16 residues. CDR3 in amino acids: CASSPPRGIYTGELFF. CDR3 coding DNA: TGTGCCAGCAGCCCCCCCCGGGGGATCTACACCGGGGAGCTGTTTTTT.

The CDR3, as DNA: TGTGCCGGGGGACTGGGGAACACTGAAGCTTTCTTT. Residues: CAGGLGNTEAFF. The V and J genes are TRBV30 and TRBJ1-1; tentative D call: TRBD1 (5 bases). The CDR3 spans 12 residues. Germline CDR1 reads GTSNPN; CDR2 reads SVGIG (reference sequence). V shed 8 bases and J shed 1 base, with 11 bases lying between them.

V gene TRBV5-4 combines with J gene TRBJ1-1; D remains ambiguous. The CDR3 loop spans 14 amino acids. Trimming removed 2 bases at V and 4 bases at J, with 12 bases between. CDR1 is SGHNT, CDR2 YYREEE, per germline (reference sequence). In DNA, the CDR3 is TGTGCCAGCAGCTTCAGGCTCCTTTGCACTGAAGCTTTCTTT. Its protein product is CASSFRLLCTEAFF.

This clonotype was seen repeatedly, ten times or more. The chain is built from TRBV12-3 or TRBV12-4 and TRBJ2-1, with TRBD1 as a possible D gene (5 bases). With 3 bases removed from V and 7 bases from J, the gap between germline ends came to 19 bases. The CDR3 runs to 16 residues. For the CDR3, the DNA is TGTGCCAGCAGTTTCCCGCAGGGTAGTGCCGATAATGAGCAGTTCTTC. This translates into CASSFPQGSADNEQFF.

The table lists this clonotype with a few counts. This CDR3 is CASSLELAGTTDTQYF. The CDR3, as DNA: TGCGCCAGCAGCTTGGAGCTAGCGGGGACCACAGATACGCAGTATTTT. This rearrangement joins TRBV5-1 to TRBJ2-3; 9 bases align to TRBD2. The CDR3 consists of 16 residues. CDR1 and CDR2 (germline): SGHRS, YFSETQ. Losses at the gene ends were 0 bases for V and 2 bases for J; bases not matched to a gene: 4.

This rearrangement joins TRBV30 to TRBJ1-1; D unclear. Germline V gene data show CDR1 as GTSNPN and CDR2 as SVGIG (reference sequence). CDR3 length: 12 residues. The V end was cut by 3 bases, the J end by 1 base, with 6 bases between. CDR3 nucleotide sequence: TGTGCCTGGAGGGAGAGGAACACTGAAGCTTTCTTT. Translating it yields CAWRERNTEAFF.

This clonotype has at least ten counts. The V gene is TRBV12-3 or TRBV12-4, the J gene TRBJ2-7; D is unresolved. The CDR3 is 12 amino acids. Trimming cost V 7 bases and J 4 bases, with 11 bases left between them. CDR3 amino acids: CASTQKNYEQYF. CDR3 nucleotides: TGTGCCAGCACCCAGAAAAATTACGAGCAGTACTTC.

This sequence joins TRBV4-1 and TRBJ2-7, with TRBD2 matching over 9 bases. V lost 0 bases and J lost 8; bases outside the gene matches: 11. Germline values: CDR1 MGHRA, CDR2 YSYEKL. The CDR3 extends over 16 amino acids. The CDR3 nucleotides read TGCGCCAGCAGCCAAGAAACGGCGCGGGAGGGTTTTAAGCAGTACTTC. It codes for CASSQETAREGFKQYF.

Here the CDR3 reads CASSARAYEQYF. CDR3 nucleotide sequence: TGTGCCAGCAGCGCCCGTGCCTACGAGCAGTACTTC. The rearrangement uses TRBV7-2 and TRBJ2-7; no reliable D call. The CDR3 runs 12 residues. Trimming cost V 5 bases and J 2 bases, with 7 bases left between them. CDR1 SGHTA and CDR2 FQGNSA come from the germline V gene.

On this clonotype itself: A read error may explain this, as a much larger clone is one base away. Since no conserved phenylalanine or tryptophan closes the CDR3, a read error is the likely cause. The CDR3 DNA reads as TGTGCCAGCAGCCCCTGGGCTAGCGGGATGACCTCCTACAATGAGCAGTTCATC. It specifies CASSPWASGMTSYNEQFI. The rearrangement joins TRBV11-2 to TRBJ2-1; 9 nucleotides line up with TRBD2. This CDR3 spans 18 amino acids. The germline CDR1 and CDR2 sequences are SGHAT and FQNNGV. Trimming took 5 bases from V and 0 from J; bases not matched to a gene: 11.

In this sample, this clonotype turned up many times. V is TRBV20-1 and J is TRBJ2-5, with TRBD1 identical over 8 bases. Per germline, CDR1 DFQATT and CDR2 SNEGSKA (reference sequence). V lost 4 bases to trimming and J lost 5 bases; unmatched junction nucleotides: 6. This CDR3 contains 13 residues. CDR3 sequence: CSATGGAGETQYF. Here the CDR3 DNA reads TGCAGTGCTACAGGGGGCGCAGGGGAGACCCAGTACTTC.

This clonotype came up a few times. CDR3 region: CASSPIGTAGNEKLFF. CDR3 DNA: TGTGCCAGCTCACCAATCGGGACAGCGGGAAATGAAAAACTGTTTTTT. The chain is built from TRBV18 and TRBJ1-4; 7 nucleotides align to TRBD1. This CDR3 comprises 16 residues. The germline CDR1 and CDR2 sequences are KGHSH and LQKENI. With 2 bases clipped from V and 5 bases from J, the junction kept 8 bases outside the gene matches.

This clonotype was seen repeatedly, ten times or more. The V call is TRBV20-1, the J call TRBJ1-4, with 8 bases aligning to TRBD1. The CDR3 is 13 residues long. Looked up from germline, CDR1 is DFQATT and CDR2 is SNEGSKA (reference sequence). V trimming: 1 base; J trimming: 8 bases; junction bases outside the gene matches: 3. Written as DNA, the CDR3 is TGCAGTGCTAGAGGACAGGGGAGGGAAAAACTGTTTTTT. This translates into CSARGQGREKLFF.

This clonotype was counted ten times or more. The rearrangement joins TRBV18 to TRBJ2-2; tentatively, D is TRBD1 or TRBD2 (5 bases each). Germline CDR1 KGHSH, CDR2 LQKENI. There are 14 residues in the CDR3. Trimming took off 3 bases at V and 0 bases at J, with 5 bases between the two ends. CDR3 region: CASSPGPNTGELFF. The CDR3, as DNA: TGTGCCAGCTCACCGGGACCGAACACCGGGGAGCTGTTTTTT.

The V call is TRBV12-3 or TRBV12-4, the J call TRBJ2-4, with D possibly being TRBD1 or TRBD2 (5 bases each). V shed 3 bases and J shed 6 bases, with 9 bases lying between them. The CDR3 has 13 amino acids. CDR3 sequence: CASSLGDPNIQYF. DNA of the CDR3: TGTGCCAGCAGTTTGGGGGACCCAAACATTCAGTACTTC.

DNA of the CDR3: TGTGCCAGCAGCCAATTTATTAGCGGGAACAATGAGCAGTTCTTC. Translation gives CASSQFISGNNEQFF. The V and J genes are TRBV3-1 and TRBJ2-1; TRBD2 matches 8 bases. V lost 2 bases to trimming and J lost 5 bases; unmatched junction nucleotides: 5. CDR1 LGHDT and CDR2 YNNKEL come from the germline V gene (reference sequence). The CDR3 runs to 15 residues.

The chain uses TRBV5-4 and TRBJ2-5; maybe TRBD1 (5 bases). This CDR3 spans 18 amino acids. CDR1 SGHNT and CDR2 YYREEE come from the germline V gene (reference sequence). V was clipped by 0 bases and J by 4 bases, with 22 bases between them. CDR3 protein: CASSLAGRVEGYGETQYF. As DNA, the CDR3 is TGTGCCAGCAGCTTGGCAGGCAGGGTGGAAGGGTACGGAGAGACCCAGTACTTC.

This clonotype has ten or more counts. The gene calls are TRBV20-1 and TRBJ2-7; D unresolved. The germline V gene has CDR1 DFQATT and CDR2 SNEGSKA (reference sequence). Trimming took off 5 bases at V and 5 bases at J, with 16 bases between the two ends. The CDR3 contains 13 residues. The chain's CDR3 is CSAGSPRTDEQYF. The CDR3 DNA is TGCAGTGCTGGCTCCCCCCGAACGGACGAGCAGTACTTC.

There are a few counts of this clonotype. Written as DNA, the CDR3 is TGTGCCAGCAGAGGAGCGGTCTACGAGCAGTACTTC. Translated, it gives CASRGAVYEQYF. The chain links TRBV6-5 to TRBJ2-7; the D gene is possibly TRBD2 (5 bases). The CDR3 spans 12 residues. The germline V and J ends were trimmed by 6 bases and 3 bases, with 9 bases remaining between them. CDR1 is MNHEY, CDR2 SVGAGI, per germline.

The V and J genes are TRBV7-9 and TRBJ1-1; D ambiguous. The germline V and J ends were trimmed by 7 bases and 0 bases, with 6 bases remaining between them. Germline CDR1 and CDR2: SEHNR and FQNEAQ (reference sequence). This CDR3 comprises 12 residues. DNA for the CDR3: TGTGCCAGCAAGAGGGTGAACACTGAAGCTTTCTTT. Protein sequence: CASKRVNTEAFF.

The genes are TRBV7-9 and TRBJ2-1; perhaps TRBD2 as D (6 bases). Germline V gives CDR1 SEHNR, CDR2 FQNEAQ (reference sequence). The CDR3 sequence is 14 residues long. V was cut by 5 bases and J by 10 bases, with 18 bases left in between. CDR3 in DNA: TGTGCCAGCAGCCCCGGACGGGAGATCAACGAGCAGTTCTTC. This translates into CASSPGREINEQFF.

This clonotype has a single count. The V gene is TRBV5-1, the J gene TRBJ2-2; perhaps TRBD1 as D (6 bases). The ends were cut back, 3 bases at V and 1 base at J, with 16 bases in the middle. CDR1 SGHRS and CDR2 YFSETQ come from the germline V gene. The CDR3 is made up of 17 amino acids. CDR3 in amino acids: CASSSLEGQENTGELFF. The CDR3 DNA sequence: TGCGCCAGCAGCTCCCTTGAGGGACAAGAGAACACCGGGGAGCTGTTTTTT.

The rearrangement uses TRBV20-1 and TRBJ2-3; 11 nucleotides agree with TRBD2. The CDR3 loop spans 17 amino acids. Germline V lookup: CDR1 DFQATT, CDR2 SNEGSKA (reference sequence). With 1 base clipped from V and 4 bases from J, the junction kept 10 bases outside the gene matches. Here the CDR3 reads CSARGRPPSGGSDTQYF. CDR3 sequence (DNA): TGCAGTGCTAGAGGCCGGCCGCCTAGCGGGGGGTCAGATACGCAGTATTTT.

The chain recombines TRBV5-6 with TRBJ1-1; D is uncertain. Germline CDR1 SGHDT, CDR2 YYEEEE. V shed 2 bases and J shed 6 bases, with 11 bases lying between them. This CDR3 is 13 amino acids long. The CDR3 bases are TGTGCCAGCAGCTTTGGACGGTTGGCTGAAGCTTTCTTT. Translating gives CASSFGRLAEAFF.

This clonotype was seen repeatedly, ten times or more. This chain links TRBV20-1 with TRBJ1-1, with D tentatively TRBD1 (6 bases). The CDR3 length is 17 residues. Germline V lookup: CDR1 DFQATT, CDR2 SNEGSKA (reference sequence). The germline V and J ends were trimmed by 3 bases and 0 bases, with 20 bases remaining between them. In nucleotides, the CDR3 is TGCAGTGCTAGCAACCCAAGGGACACGGGATTGAACACTGAAGCTTTCTTT. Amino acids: CSASNPRDTGLNTEAFF.

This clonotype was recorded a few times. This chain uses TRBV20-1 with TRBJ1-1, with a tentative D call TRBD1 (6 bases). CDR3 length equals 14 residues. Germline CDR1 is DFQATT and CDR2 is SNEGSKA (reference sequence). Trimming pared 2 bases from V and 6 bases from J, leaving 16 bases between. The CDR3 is CSARYPGARAEAFF. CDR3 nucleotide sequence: TGCAGTGCTAGATATCCAGGGGCGAGGGCTGAAGCTTTCTTT.

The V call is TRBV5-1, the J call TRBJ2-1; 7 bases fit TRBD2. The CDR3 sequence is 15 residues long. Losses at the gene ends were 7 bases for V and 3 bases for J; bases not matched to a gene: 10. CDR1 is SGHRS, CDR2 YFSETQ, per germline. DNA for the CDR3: TGCGCCAGCGGATCTCCGGGGGGAGGCTACAATGAGCAGTTCTTC. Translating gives CASGSPGGGYNEQFF.

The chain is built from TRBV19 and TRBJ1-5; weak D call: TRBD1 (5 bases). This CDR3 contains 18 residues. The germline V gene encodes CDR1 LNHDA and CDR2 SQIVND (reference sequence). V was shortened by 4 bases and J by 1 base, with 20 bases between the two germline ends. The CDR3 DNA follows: TGTGCCAGTAGTACCCCGGTTGGGGGTAGGCGCAGCAATCAGCCCCAGCATTTT. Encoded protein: CASSTPVGGRRSNQPQHF. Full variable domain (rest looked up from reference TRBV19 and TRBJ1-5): DGGITQSPKYLFRKEGQNVTLSCEQNLNHDAMYWYRQDPGQGLRLIYYSQIVNDFQKGDIAEGYSVSREKKESFPLTVTSAQKNPTAFYLCASSTPVGGRRSNQPQHFGDGTRLSIL.